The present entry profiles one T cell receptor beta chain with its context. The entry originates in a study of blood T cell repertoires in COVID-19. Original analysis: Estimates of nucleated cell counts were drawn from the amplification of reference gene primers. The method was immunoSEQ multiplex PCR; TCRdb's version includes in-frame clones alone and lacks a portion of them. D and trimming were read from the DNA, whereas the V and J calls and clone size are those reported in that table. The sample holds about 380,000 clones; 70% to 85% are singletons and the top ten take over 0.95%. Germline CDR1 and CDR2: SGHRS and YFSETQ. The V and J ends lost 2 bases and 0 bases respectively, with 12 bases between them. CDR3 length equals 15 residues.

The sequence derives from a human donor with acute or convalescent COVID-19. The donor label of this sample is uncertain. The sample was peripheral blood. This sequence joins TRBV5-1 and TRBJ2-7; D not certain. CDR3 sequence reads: CASSLVAGSSYEQYF. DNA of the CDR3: TGCGCCAGCAGCTTAGTGGCAGGCAGCTCCTACGAGCAGTACTTC.